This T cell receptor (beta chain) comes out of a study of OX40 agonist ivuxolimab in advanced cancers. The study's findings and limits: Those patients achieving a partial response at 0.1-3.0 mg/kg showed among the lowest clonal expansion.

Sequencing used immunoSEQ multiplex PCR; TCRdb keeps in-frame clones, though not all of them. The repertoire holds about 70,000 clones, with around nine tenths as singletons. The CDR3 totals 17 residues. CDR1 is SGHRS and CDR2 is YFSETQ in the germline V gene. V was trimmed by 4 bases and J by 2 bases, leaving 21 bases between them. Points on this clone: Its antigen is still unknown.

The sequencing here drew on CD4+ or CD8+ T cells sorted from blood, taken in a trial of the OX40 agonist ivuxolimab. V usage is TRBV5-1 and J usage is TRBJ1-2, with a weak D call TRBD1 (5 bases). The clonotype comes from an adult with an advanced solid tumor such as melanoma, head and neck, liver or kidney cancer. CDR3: CASSHRDGLHGNYGYTF. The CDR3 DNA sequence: TGCGCCAGCAGCCACCGGGACGGATTACACGGAAACTATGGCTACACCTTC.